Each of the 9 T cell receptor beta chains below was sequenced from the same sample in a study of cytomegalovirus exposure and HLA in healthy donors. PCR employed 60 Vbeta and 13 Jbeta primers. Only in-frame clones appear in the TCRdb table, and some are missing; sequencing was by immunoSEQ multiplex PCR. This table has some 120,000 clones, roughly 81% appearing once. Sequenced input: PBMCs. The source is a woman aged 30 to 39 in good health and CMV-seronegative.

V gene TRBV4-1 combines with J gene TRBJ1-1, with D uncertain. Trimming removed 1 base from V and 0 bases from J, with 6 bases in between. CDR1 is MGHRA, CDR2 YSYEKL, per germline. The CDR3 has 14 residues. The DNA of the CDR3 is TGCGCCAGCAGCCAAGGGCAGGTGAACACTGAAGCTTTCTTT. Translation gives CASSQGQVNTEAFF.

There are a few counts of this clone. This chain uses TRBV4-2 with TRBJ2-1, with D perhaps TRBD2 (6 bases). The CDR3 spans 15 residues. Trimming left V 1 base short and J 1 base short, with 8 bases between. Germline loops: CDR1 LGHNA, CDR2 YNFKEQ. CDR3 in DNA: TGTGCCAGCAGCCAAGGTGGACTATCCTACAATGAGCAGTTCTTC. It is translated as CASSQGGLSYNEQFF.

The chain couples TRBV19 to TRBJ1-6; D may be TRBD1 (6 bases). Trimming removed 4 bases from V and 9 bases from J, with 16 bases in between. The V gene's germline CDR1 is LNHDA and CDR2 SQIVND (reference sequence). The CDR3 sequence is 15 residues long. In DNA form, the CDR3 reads TGTGCCAGTAGTACACACAGGGAGAGACGTTCACCCCTCCACTTT. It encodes CASSTHRERRSPLHF.

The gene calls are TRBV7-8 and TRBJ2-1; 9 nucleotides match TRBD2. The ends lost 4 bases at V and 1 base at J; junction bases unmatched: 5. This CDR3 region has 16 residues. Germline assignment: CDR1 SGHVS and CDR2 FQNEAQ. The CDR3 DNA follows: TGTGCCAGCAGCTCGGTTCTAGCGGGGTCCTACAATGAGCAGTTCTTC. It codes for CASSSVLAGSYNEQFF.

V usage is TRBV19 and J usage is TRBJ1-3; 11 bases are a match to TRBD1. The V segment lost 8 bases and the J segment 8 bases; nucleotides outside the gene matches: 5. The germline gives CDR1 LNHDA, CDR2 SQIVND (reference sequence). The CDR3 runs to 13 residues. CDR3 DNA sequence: TGTGCCAGTTCTTGGGACAGGGGGGACACCATATATTTT. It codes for CASSWDRGDTIYF.

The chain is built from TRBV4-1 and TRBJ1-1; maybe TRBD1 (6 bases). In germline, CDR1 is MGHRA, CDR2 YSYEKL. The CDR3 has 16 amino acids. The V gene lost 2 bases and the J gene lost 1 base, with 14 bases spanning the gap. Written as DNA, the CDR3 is TGCGCCAGCAGCCAACCCCCGGGACACCCGAACACTGAAGCTTTCTTT. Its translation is CASSQPPGHPNTEAFF.

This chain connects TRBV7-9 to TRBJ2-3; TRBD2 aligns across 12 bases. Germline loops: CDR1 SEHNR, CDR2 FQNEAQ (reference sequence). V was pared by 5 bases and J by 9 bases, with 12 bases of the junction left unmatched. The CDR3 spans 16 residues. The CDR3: CASSQTSGGSSGTQYF. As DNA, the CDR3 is TGTGCCAGCAGCCAGACTAGCGGGGGATCATCTGGCACGCAGTATTTT. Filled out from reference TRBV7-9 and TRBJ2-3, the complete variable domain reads DTGVSQNPRHKITKRGQNVTFRCDPISEHNRLYWYRQTLGQGPEFLTYFQNEAQLEKSRLLSDRFSAERPKGSFSTLEIQRTEQGDSAMYLCASSQTSGGSSGTQYFGPGTRLTVL.

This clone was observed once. The CDR3 loop is CASSFDRGHYEQYF. The CDR3 nucleotides read TGTGCCAGCAGTTTCGACAGGGGGCACTACGAGCAGTACTTC. The chain joins TRBV2 to TRBJ2-7, with 10 bases matching TRBD1. The CDR3 sequence is 14 residues long. Trimming removed 5 bases from V and 3 bases from J; junction bases left unmatched: 4. CDR1 and CDR2 (germline): SNHLY, FYNNEI.

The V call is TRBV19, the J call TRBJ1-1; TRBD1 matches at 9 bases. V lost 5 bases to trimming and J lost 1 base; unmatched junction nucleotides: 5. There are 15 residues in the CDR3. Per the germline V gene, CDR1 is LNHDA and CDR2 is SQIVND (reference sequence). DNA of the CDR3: TGTGCCAGTAGTGAACAGGGGGCTGGGAACACTGAAGCTTTCTTT. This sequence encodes CASSEQGAGNTEAFF.